This T cell receptor beta chain is drawn from a study of blood T cell repertoires in COVID-19. Study as a whole: Material from acute and convalescent COVID-19 was sourced from the United States, Italy and Spain. T cells, B-cell-depleted T cells, or PBMCs provided the cDNA or gDNA that served as material.

As handled by the study authors: Amplification from reference gene primers served as the basis for estimated nucleated cell counts. Profiling relied on immunoSEQ multiplex PCR, and the TCRdb table lists in-frame clones only, not all of them. V and J calls and clone size are those listed in that table; D and trimming were worked out from the DNA. The sample comprises 250,000 to 350,000 clones, roughly 88% of which are singletons, and around 1.6% rests with the top ten. CDR3 length: 13 amino acids. The V gene lost 3 bases and the J gene lost 7 bases, with 10 bases spanning the gap. Per the germline V gene, CDR1 is MNHEY and CDR2 is SMNVEV (reference sequence).

The specimen was peripheral blood. This clonotype originated in a woman aged 45-65 years with acute or convalescent COVID-19. V gene TRBV27 combines with J gene TRBJ2-1, with a possible D match to TRBD1 (5 bases). CDR3 protein: CASSLRRVNEQFF. CDR3 bases: TGTGCCAGCAGTTTGCGCAGGGTAAATGAGCAGTTCTTC.